Following are 32 T cell receptor beta chains from one sample sequenced in a study of blood T cells in healthy people across ages (dated by TCRdb to 2014 to 2015). Preparation of the library involved 5' RACE. This sample was sequenced with an Illumina HiSeq 2500. A second PCR of about 7 to 12 cycles was run with a J-beta primer mix and a sample-barcoded 5' primer. The public reads were reprocessed in TCRdb via fastp at Q25 and MiXCR, keeping in-frame beta chains. When rows share a CDR3 protein, they turn into one entry using the most common DNA and genes. Across this sample there are around 1,600,000 distinct CDR3 sequences, with 35% to 45% seen only once. The ten largest clones take up 4% of the sample. The sample consisted of blood. Every receptor here comes from a woman under 30 in good health.

This clonotype was counted between two and nine times. DNA of the CDR3: TGTGCCACCAGTGATTTCTCGGAGCCGGGGCAGTTCTTC. Encoded protein: CATSDFSEPGQFF. This chain connects TRBV24-1 to TRBJ2-1; D unresolved. Germline V lookup: CDR1 KGHDR, CDR2 SFDVKD. Trimming took off 1 base at V and 12 bases at J, with 12 bases between the two ends. The CDR3 length is 13 residues.

Comment on this clonotype: Mismatch with germline at one junction end may stem from a read error. This sequence joins TRBV20-1 and TRBJ2-1; D gene ambiguous. The closer fit of TRBJ2-7 to the DNA end suggests the J call may be wrong. Germline CDR1 is DFQATT and CDR2 is SNEGSKA (reference sequence). The CDR3 has 16 residues. CDR3 loop: CSARDPGLAIYNEQYF. CDR3 nucleotides: TGCAGCGCTAGAGATCCGGGTCTTGCGATCTACAATGAGCAGTACTTC.

CDR3 DNA: TGCGCCAGCAGCGCACAGGGGGCCGGGGAAAAACTGTTTTTT. Translated: CASSAQGAGEKLFF. The chain is built from TRBV5-1 and TRBJ1-4; 9 bases map to TRBD1. V shed 4 bases, J shed 8 bases, and the junction held 6 bases outside the gene matches. The CDR3 runs to 14 residues. CDR1 and CDR2 (germline): SGHRS, YFSETQ.

This clonotype was detected only a few times. The chain is built from TRBV7-9 and TRBJ1-4; TRBD1 aligns across 10 bases. The junction had 4 bases not matched to a gene; V was cut back by 2 bases and J by 7 bases. Germline assignment: CDR1 SEHNR and CDR2 FQNEAQ (reference sequence). The CDR3 has 15 amino acids. CDR3 loop: CASSLLGQGREKLFF. CDR3 coding DNA: TGTGCCAGCAGCTTATTGGGACAGGGGCGTGAAAAACTGTTTTTT. Filled out from reference TRBV7-9 and TRBJ1-4, the complete variable domain reads DTGVSQNPRHKITKRGQNVTFRCDPISEHNRLYWYRQTLGQGPEFLTYFQNEAQLEKSRLLSDRFSAERPKGSFSTLEIQRTEQGDSAMYLCASSLLGQGREKLFFGSGTQLSVL.

This clonotype was found many times. The rearrangement uses TRBV27 and TRBJ2-7, with D unclear. The germline V gene encodes CDR1 MNHEY and CDR2 SMNVEV (reference sequence). V shed 6 bases and J shed 3 bases, with 12 bases lying between them. This CDR3 contains 13 residues. Here the CDR3 DNA reads TGTGCCAGCAGCTTAGGGCAGTTCTACGAGCAGTACTTC. It yields the protein CASSLGQFYEQYF.

V is TRBV12-5 and J is TRBJ2-3; no definite D call. Trimming removed 4 bases at V and 4 bases at J, with 15 bases between. Germline CDR1 and CDR2: LGHNT and FRNRAP. The CDR3 extends over 15 amino acids. The CDR3 sequence: CASGSTKGLADTQYF. Here the CDR3 DNA reads TGTGCTAGTGGTTCGACCAAGGGTTTAGCAGATACGCAGTATTTT.

The chain links TRBV28 to TRBJ1-4, with D tentatively TRBD1 (5 bases). Germline V CDR1 and CDR2: MDHEN, SYDVKM. The CDR3 length is 15 residues. V lost 1 base to trimming and J lost 4 bases, with 10 bases between them. The CDR3 spells CASSLFGTLNEKLFF. CDR3 sequence (DNA): TGTGCCAGCAGTTTATTCGGGACCCTTAATGAAAAACTGTTTTTT. The complete variable domain, with remaining parts taken from reference TRBV28 and TRBJ1-4, reads DVKVTQSSRYLVKRTGEKVFLECVQDMDHENMFWYRQDPGLGLRLIYFSYDVKMKEKGDIPEGYSVSREKKERFSLILESASTNQTSMYLCASSLFGTLNEKLFFGSGTQLSVL.

The chain uses TRBV6-5 and TRBJ2-7; D is possibly TRBD2 (5 bases). Germline V gives CDR1 MNHEY, CDR2 SVGAGI. V was cut by 0 bases and J by 0 bases, with 12 bases left in between. The CDR3 covers 16 residues. The CDR3 sequence is CASSYSAWRASYEQYF. Here the CDR3 DNA reads TGTGCCAGCAGTTACTCCGCTTGGCGGGCCTCCTACGAGCAGTACTTC.

This clonotype has more than one count but fewer than ten. The chain recombines TRBV6-1 with TRBJ2-3, with D possibly being TRBD2 (5 bases). Trimming took off 2 bases at V and 4 bases at J, with 13 bases between the two ends. The CDR3 covers 15 residues. The germline gives CDR1 MNHNS, CDR2 SASEGT. The CDR3 spells CASSEYRERADTQYF. CDR3 in DNA: TGTGCCAGCAGTGAATATCGGGAAAGGGCAGATACGCAGTATTTT.

The V gene is TRBV20-1, the J gene TRBJ2-1; D might be TRBD2 (6 bases). V lost 1 base and J lost 4, with 20 bases in between. Germline lookup yields CDR1 DFQATT and CDR2 SNEGSKA (reference sequence). There are 17 residues in the CDR3. CDR3 residues: CSARVWLAKILYNEQFF. In DNA, the CDR3 is TGCAGTGCTAGAGTATGGCTAGCGAAGATTCTTTACAATGAGCAGTTCTTC.

The chain employs TRBV11-2 and TRBJ2-7; D is unresolved. The CDR3 contains 16 residues. The germline gives CDR1 SGHAT, CDR2 FQNNGV. The V and J ends lost 2 bases and 2 bases respectively, with 16 bases between them. The CDR3 nucleotides read TGTGCCAGCAGCTTACACAAAATCCTTCCCACCTACGAGCAGTACTTC. Encoded protein: CASSLHKILPTYEQYF.

This chain joins TRBV20-1 and TRBJ2-5; 9 positions agree with TRBD2. The CDR3 is made up of 16 amino acids. Germline assignment: CDR1 DFQATT and CDR2 SNEGSKA (reference sequence). The trim removed 1 base at V and 0 bases at J, leaving 6 bases unmatched. CDR3 in amino acids: CSARGQGLADQETQYF. In DNA form, the CDR3 reads TGCAGTGCTAGAGGGCAGGGACTAGCAGACCAAGAGACCCAGTACTTC.

The chain joins TRBV3-1 to TRBJ1-1; D gene uncertain. The CDR3 is 15 amino acids. Germline CDR1 is LGHDT and CDR2 is YNNKEL (reference sequence). Trimming removed 0 bases at V and 1 base at J, with 9 bases between. As DNA, the CDR3 is TGTGCCAGCAGCCAAGATCGACGGGAGAACACTGAAGCTTTCTTT. Translated: CASSQDRRENTEAFF.

The chain is built from TRBV28 and TRBJ1-4, with 7 bases matching TRBD1. The germline gives CDR1 MDHEN, CDR2 SYDVKM. This CDR3 spans 15 amino acids. Trimming removed 4 bases from V and 6 bases from J; junction bases left unmatched: 8. In nucleotides, the CDR3 is TGTGCCAGCAGTTACCTAAGGGGGCGGTATGAAAAACTGTTTTTT. It codes for CASSYLRGRYEKLFF.

The chain couples TRBV7-6 to TRBJ2-1; TRBD1 is a possible D gene (6 bases). The J call may be in error: the DNA end matches TRBJ2-7 better. There are 16 residues in the CDR3. CDR1 is SGHVS and CDR2 is FNYEAQ in the germline V gene. This CDR3 is CASSPPGQNSYNEQYF. The CDR3 coding sequence is TGTGCCAGCAGCCCACCCGGACAGAACTCCTACAATGAGCAGTACTTC.

The chain combines TRBV7-8 with TRBJ1-1, with D tentatively TRBD1 (5 bases). V lost 7 bases and J 5 bases, leaving 17 bases between the germline ends. There are 14 residues in the CDR3. Germline CDR1 reads SGHVS; CDR2 reads FQNEAQ. CDR3 sequence reads: CASKDLGTGTEAFF. DNA of the CDR3: TGTGCCAGCAAGGATTTAGGGACCGGGACTGAAGCTTTCTTT. Together with reference TRBV7-8 and TRBJ1-1, the CDR3 gives the full variable domain: GAGVSQSPRYKVAKRGQDVALRCDPISGHVSLFWYQQALGQGPEFLTYFQNEAQLDKSGLPSDRFFAERPEGSVSTLKIQRTQQEDSAVYLCASKDLGTGTEAFFGQGTRLTVV.

The rearrangement joins TRBV28 to TRBJ2-7; D gene unclear. TRBJ2-5 matches the DNA end more closely, so the J call is doubtful. Germline assignment: CDR1 MDHEN and CDR2 SYDVKM. This CDR3 contains 15 residues. This chain's CDR3 is CASNHGDYPWVTQYF. CDR3 nucleotides: TGTGCCAGCAACCATGGGGATTATCCTTGGGTGACCCAGTACTTC.

The CDR3, as DNA: TGTGCCAGCAGTCGTCAGACAGGCAGCTCCTACGAGCAGTACTTC. It encodes CASSRQTGSSYEQYF. V gene TRBV28 combines with J gene TRBJ2-4; a weak D match, TRBD1 (6 bases). The DNA end favors TRBJ2-7, so the J call may be wrong. CDR3 length equals 15 residues. Germline lookup yields CDR1 MDHEN and CDR2 SYDVKM.

The chain carries TRBV12-3 or TRBV12-4 and TRBJ2-1; 7 bases are shared with TRBD2. The length of the CDR3 is 14 residues. Trimming at V came to 6 bases and at J to 0 bases, leaving 2 bases not matched to a gene. The chain's CDR3 is CASRVAGSYNEQFF. The CDR3 DNA reads TGTGCCAGCAGAGTAGCGGGCTCCTACAATGAGCAGTTCTTC.

The chain combines TRBV27 with TRBJ2-1; 9 bases map to TRBD2. Germline CDR1 reads MNHEY; CDR2 reads SMNVEV (reference sequence). The junction had 12 bases not matched to a gene; V was cut back by 4 bases and J by 8 bases. The CDR3 covers 16 residues. DNA for the CDR3: TGTGCCAGCAGTTCTCCTGCTAGCGGGATGTTTGATGAGCAGTTCTTC. Protein sequence: CASSSPASGMFDEQFF.

Comment on this clonotype: A read error is possible here, since a much larger clone lies one base away. The chain joins TRBV29-1 to TRBJ2-5; TRBD2 matches at 11 bases. CDR1 is SQVTM and CDR2 is ANQGSEA in the germline V gene. CDR3 size: 14 residues. J gave up 11 bases and V 6 bases, and 14 bases lay outside the gene matches. CDR3 residues: CSVGTSGPYNEQYF. The CDR3, as DNA: TGCAGCGTGGGGACTAGCGGACCTTACAATGAGCAGTACTTC. The whole variable domain, remainder taken from reference TRBV29-1 and TRBJ2-5, is SAVISQKPSRDICQRGTSLTIQCQVDSQVTMMFWYRQQPGQSLTLIATANQGSEATYESGFVIDKFPISRPNLTFSTLTVSNMSPEDSSIYLCSVGTSGPYNEQYFGPGTRLLVL.

The chain has TRBV2 and TRBJ2-1; 8 bases line up with TRBD2. The germline gives CDR1 SNHLY, CDR2 FYNNEI. Trimming cost V 5 bases and J 6 bases; bases outside gene matches: 9. The CDR3 totals 15 residues. The CDR3 nucleotides read TGTGCCAGCAGTAAACTAGCGGCAAGATCCAATGAGCAGTTCTTC. Its translation is CASSKLAARSNEQFF.

This clonotype was observed a handful of times. The junction shows a germline mismatch at one end, possibly a read error. The chain is built from TRBV15 and TRBJ2-1, with D hard to call. The CDR3 runs 13 residues. Germline lookup yields CDR1 LNHNV and CDR2 YYDKDF (reference sequence). CDR3 in amino acids: CATSKGSYNGQFF. The CDR3 nucleotides are TGTGCCACCAGCAAGGGCAGCTACAATGGGCAGTTCTTC. Drawing the rest from reference TRBV15 and TRBJ2-1, the complete variable domain is DAMVIQNPRYQVTQFGKPVTLSCSQTLNHNVMYWYQQKSSQAPKLLFHYYDKDFNNEADTPDNFQSRRPNTSFCFLDIRSPGLGDTAMYLCATSKGSYNGQFFGPGTRLTVL.

Comment on this clonotype: Mismatch with germline at one junction end may stem from a read error. V usage is TRBV7-3 and J usage is TRBJ2-1, with 7 bases lining up with TRBD1. The CDR3 is 15 amino acids. CDR1 and CDR2 (germline): SGHTA, FQGTGA. For the CDR3, the DNA is TGTGCCAGCAGCTTGGTAGGGGGCCTCCTCAATGGGCAGTTCTTC. It specifies CASSLVGGLLNGQFF.

The V gene is TRBV7-2, the J gene TRBJ2-2; unclear D gene. There are 16 residues in the CDR3. Per germline, CDR1 SGHTA and CDR2 FQGNSA. V gave up 4 bases and J gave up 4 bases, with 16 bases separating them. As DNA, the CDR3 is TGTGCCAGCAGCTCACCGACCGGTTTTATCACCGGGGAGCTGTTTTTT. It encodes CASSSPTGFITGELFF.

V usage is TRBV6-6 and J usage is TRBJ2-1; no definite D call. The CDR3 length is 15 residues. With 6 bases removed from V and 2 bases from J, the gap between germline ends came to 14 bases. The germline V gene has CDR1 MNHNY and CDR2 SVGAGI (reference sequence). As DNA, the CDR3 is TGTGCCAGCAGCCCCGTAGAGGTACCCTACAATGAGCAGTTCTTC. Its translation: CASSPVEVPYNEQFF.

The genes are TRBV27 and TRBJ1-3; D is possibly TRBD1 (5 bases). The CDR3 consists of 15 residues. Trimming removed 4 bases from V and 4 bases from J, with 14 bases in between. Germline V gene sequence: CDR1 MNHEY, CDR2 SMNVEV (reference sequence). CDR3 nucleotides: TGTGCCAGCAGTTCTCTCCGGGACCCAGGAAACACCATATATTTT. This sequence encodes CASSSLRDPGNTIYF.

The chain is built from TRBV27 and TRBJ1-6; 7 nucleotides line up with TRBD1. This CDR3 is built from 15 residues. The germline V gene has CDR1 MNHEY and CDR2 SMNVEV (reference sequence). V dropped 1 base and J dropped 9; count of bases not matched to a gene: 6. For the CDR3, the DNA is TGTGCCAGCAGTTTATTGGCAGGGGGTGGTTCACCCCTCCACTTT. This codes for CASSLLAGGGSPLHF.

This clonotype was recorded once. The chain employs TRBV29-1 and TRBJ1-2; the D is unclear. This CDR3 is built from 13 residues. Trimming cost V 5 bases and J 4 bases, with 14 bases left between them. Germline CDR1 SQVTM, CDR2 ANQGSEA. Written as DNA, the CDR3 is TGCAGCGTTCAAAAGAACACCCCCTATGGCTACACCTTC. This translates into CSVQKNTPYGYTF.

This chain links TRBV29-1 with TRBJ2-5; 7 bases match TRBD1. The DNA end is a closer match to TRBJ2-1, so the J assignment may be wrong. Germline loops: CDR1 SQVTM, CDR2 ANQGSEA. CDR3 length: 14 amino acids. The CDR3 DNA sequence: TGCAGCGGAAAGACAGGGCCGAGTAGAGAGACCCAGTTCTTC. It specifies CSGKTGPSRETQFF.

There are many counts of this clonotype. The chain links TRBV20-1 to TRBJ1-2; D remains unclear. This CDR3 is built from 13 residues. Germline V gene data show CDR1 as DFQATT and CDR2 as SNEGSKA (reference sequence). Trimming left V 3 bases short and J 8 bases short, with 16 bases between. The CDR3 here is CSARSSSVGGYTF. The CDR3 nucleotides are TGCAGTGCTAGGTCTTCCAGCGTGGGGGGCTACACCTTC.

The CDR3 spells CASSQDLRRGPEKLFF. CDR3 bases: TGCGCCAGCAGCCAAGATCTAAGGAGGGGGCCTGAAAAACTGTTTTTT. The J gene is TRBJ1-4, the V gene TRBV4-3; 7 nucleotides match TRBD1. The CDR3 loop spans 16 amino acids. Germline V gene sequence: CDR1 LGHNA, CDR2 YSLEER. After removal of 0 bases from V and 7 bases from J, the junction contained 8 bases not matched to a gene.